This T cell receptor (beta chain) was documented in a study of T cells in localized non-small cell lung cancer. Study-wide results and limits: Within adjacent lung there appeared a median approximately 62 of the top 100 tumor clones. Higher adjacent-lung clonality was associated with shorter survival. Adjacent uninvolved lung tissue had the highest T cell clonality, exceeding tumor. Only one tumor region was sequenced, so heterogeneity remains possible.

This CDR3 is 14 amino acids long. CDR1 and CDR2 (germline): SGHRS, YFSETQ. V lost 5 bases, J lost 6 bases, and 6 bases stayed unmatched. About this clone itself: The antigen is not known.

Profiling relied on immunoSEQ multiplex PCR, and the TCRdb table lists in-frame clones only, not all of them. The top ten clones hold 4.2% of a sample with approximately 30,000 clones, about nine tenths of them seen once. Specimen: peripheral blood, collected before any cancer treatment. The J gene is TRBJ2-2, the V gene TRBV5-1; 8 bases map to TRBD1. This receptor was identified in a woman aged 40-75 years with stage I lung adenocarcinoma. The CDR3 DNA follows: TGCGCCAGCAGAAAGACAGGGGAGGCCGGGGAGCTGTTTTTT. This translates into CASRKTGEAGELFF.